The clone carrying this T cell receptor (beta chain) has at least ten counts. Its specificity is not known. These data belong to a study of T-cell reconstitution after alpha-beta-depleted transplantation in children. A TCRbeta library incorporating unique molecular identifiers was prepared. TCRdb reprocessed the PCR reads with MiXCR, giving one entry per CDR3 protein. The data hold around 240,000 distinct CDR3 sequences, with 8.2% observed a single time. Findings and limits, study-wide: Newly generated T cells supplied most T-cell counts and diversity one year post-transplant. Reportedly, only several hundred clones from non-depleted graft cells drove alpha-beta T-cell counts at about two months. Some patients' high day-60 TCRbeta diversity was attributed to recipient cells surviving conditioning.

Sequenced here: PBMCs, mostly from graft donor cells, sampled 180 days after TCRalphabeta/CD19-depleted stem cell transplant. This receptor was obtained from a male patient under 18 who had a stem cell transplant for acute lymphoblastic leukemia, so the T cells may come from the graft donor.

CDR3 sequence (DNA): TGTGCCACCAGCAGAGAAGGGGGCCTCTCCTACGAGCAGTACTTC. The encoded protein is CATSREGGLSYEQYF. The rearrangement links TRBV15 to TRBJ2-7; 7 bases agree with TRBD1. The CDR3 runs 15 residues. CDR1 and CDR2 from the germline V gene are LNHNV and YYDKDF (reference sequence). V dropped 0 bases and J dropped 0; count of bases not matched to a gene: 2.